This T cell receptor (beta chain) was documented in a study of identifying expanded T cells in peripheral blood. Assay: immunoSEQ multiplex PCR; the TCRdb copy retains only in-frame clones and omits some. The sample has about 74,000 clones, about 83% seen once. In its sample, this clone was seen once. Germline V gene lookup returns CDR1 SGHVS and CDR2 FNYEAQ. V lost 5 bases, J lost 0 bases, and 10 bases lay in between. The CDR3 runs to 15 residues. The chain has TRBV7-6 and TRBJ2-2; D not resolved. The sample was blood. The receptor was isolated from a person between 18 and 70 years old in good health. The CDR3 nucleotides read TGTGCCAGCAGCGTACAGAGCTCGAACACCGGGGAGCTGTTTTTT. Translated: CASSVQSSNTGELFF.